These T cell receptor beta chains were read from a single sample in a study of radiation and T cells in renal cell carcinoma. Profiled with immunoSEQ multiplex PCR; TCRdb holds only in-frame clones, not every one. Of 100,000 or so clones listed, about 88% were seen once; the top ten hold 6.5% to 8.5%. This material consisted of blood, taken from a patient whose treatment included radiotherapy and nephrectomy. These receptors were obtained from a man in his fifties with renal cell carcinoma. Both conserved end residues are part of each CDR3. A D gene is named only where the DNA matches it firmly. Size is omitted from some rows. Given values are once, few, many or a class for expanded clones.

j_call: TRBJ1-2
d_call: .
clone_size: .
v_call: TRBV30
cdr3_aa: CAWSATVNHGYTF
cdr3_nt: TGTGCCTGGAGCGCGACAGTAAATCATGGCTACACCTTC

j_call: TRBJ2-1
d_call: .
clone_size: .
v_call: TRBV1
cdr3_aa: CTRLAITSGSSYNEQFF
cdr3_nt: TGCACCAGGCTGGCTATTACCTCTGGGAGCTCCTACAATGAGCAGTTCTTC

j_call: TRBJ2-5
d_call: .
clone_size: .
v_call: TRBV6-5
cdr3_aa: CASSPGVYQETQYF
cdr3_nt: TGTGCCAGCAGTCCCGGGGTATACCAAGAGACCCAGTACTTC

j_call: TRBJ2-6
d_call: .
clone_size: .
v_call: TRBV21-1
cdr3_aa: CASSKGRGPSSGANVLTF
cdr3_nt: TGTGCCAGCAGCAAAGGGCGGGGGCCGAGCTCTGGGGCCAACGTCCTGACTTTC

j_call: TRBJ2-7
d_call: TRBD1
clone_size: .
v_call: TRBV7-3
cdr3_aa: CASSSATGAGYEQYF
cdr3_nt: TGTGCCAGCAGCTCAGCGACAGGGGCAGGCTACGAGCAGTACTTC

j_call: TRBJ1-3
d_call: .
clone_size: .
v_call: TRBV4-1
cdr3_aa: CASSQEVEDTIYF
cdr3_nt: TGCGCCAGCAGCCAAGAAGTAGAGGACACCATATATTTT

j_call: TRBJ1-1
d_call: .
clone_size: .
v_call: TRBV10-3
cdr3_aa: CAISDFRVENTEAFF
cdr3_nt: TGTGCCATCAGTGATTTTAGAGTAGAAAACACTGAAGCTTTCTTT

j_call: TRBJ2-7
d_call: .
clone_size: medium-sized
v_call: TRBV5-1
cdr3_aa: CASSLGAHEQYF
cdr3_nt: TGCGCCAGCAGCTTGGGTGCACACGAGCAGTACTTC

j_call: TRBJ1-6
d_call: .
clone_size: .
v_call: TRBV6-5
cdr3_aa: CASTMGSPPLHF
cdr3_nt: TGTGCCAGCACCATGGGGTCCCCACCCCTCCACTTT

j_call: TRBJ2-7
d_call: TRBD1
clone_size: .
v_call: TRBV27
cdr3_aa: CASSLGTGSYEQYF
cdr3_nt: TGTGCCAGCAGTCTGGGGACAGGGAGCTACGAGCAGTACTTC

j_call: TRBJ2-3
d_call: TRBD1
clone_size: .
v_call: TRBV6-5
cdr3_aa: CASSLQGQGSDTQYF
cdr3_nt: TGTGCCAGCAGTCTCCAGGGACAGGGGTCAGATACGCAGTATTTT

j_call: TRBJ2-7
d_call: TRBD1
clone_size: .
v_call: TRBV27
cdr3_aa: CASRRDRVNEQYF
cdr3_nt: TGTGCCAGCAGGCGGGACAGGGTCAACGAGCAGTACTTC

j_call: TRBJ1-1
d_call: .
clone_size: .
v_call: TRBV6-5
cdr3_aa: CASSYSRAGNTEAFF
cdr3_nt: TGTGCCAGCAGTTACAGTCGGGCAGGGAACACTGAAGCTTTCTTT

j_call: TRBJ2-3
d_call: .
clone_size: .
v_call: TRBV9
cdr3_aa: CASSVAGVTDTQYF
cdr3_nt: TGTGCCAGCAGCGTAGCGGGGGTTACAGATACGCAGTATTTT

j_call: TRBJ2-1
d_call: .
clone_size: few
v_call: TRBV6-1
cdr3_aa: CASSLAGRHNEQFF
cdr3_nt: TGTGCCAGCTCCCTCGCGGGACGTCACAATGAGCAGTTCTTC

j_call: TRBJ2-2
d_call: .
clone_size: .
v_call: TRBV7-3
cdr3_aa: CASSSGSTGELFF
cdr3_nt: TGTGCCAGCAGCTCAGGGAGCACCGGGGAGCTGTTTTTT

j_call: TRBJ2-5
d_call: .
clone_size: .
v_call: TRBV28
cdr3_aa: CASTKTADRRETQYF
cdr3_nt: TGTGCCAGCACAAAAACCGCAGACAGGCGAGAGACCCAGTACTTC

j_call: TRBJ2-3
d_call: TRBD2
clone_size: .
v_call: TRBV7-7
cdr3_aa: CASSLVAGDLSDTQYF
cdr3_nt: TGTGCTAGCAGCTTAGTAGCGGGGGACCTCTCGGATACGCAGTATTTT

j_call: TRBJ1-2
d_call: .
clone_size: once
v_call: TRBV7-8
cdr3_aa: CASSLYGDYYGYTF
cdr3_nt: TGTGCCAGCAGCTTATATGGGGATTACTATGGCTACACCTTC

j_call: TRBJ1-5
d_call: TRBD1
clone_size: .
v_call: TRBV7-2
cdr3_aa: CASSQTRDSSNQPQHF
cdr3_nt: TGTGCCAGCAGCCAGACTCGGGACAGTAGCAATCAGCCCCAGCATTTT

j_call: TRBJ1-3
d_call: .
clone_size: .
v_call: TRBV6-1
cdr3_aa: CASSEGQGNTIYF
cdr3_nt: TGTGCCAGCAGTGAAGGGCAAGGAAACACCATATATTTT

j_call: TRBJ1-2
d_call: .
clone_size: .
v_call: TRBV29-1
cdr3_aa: CSVLPTGLYLQGYTF
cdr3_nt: TGCAGCGTTCTACCCACGGGCCTTTACCTCCAGGGCTACACCTTC

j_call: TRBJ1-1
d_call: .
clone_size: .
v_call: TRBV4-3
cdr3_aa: CASSQEGRGTEAFF
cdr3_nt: TGCGCCAGCAGCCAAGAGGGACGGGGCACTGAAGCTTTCTTT

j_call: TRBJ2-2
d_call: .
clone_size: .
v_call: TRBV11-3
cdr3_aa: CASSLADTGELFF
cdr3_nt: TGTGCCAGCAGCTTAGCGGACACCGGGGAGCTGTTTTTT

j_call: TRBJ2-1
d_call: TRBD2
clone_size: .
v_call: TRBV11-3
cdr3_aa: CASSSTQRGSSYNEQFF
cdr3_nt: TGTGCCAGCAGCTCAACTCAGCGGGGGAGCTCTTACAATGAGCAGTTCTTC

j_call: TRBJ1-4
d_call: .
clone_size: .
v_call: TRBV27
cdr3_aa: CASSRRAEEKLFF
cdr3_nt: TGTGCCAGCAGTCGAAGGGCAGAGGAAAAACTGTTTTTT

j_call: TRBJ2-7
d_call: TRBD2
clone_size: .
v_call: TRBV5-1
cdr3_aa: CASSSHGTSGDYEQYF
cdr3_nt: TGCGCCAGCAGCTCACACGGGACTAGCGGAGACTACGAGCAGTACTTC

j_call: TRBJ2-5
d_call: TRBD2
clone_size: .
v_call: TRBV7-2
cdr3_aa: CASSSSTSGGGETQYF
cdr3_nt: TGTGCCAGCAGCTCGTCGACTAGCGGGGGGGGAGAGACCCAGTACTTC

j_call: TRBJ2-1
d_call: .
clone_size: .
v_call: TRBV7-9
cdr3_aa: CATVQGNEQFF
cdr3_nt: TGTGCCACCGTCCAAGGAAATGAGCAGTTCTTC

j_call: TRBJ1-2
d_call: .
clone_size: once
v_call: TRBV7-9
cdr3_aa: CASSLAGGGVGYTF
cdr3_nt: TGTGCCAGCAGCTTAGCAGGGGGTGGAGTAGGCTACACCTTC

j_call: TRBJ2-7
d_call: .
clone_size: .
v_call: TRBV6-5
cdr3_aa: CASRTPGVYEQYF
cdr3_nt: TGTGCCAGCAGAACCCCGGGGGTGTACGAGCAGTACTTC

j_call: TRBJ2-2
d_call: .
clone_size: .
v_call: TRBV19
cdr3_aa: CASNLNTGELFF
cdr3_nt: TGTGCCAGTAACCTCAACACCGGGGAGCTGTTTTTT

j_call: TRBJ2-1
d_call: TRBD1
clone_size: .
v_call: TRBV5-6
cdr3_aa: CASSTPGQGSDEQFF
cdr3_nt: TGTGCCAGCAGCACCCCGGGACAGGGCTCCGATGAGCAGTTCTTC

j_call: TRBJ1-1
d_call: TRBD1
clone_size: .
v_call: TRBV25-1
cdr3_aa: CASSEWGQTNTEAFF
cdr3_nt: TGTGCCAGCAGTGAATGGGGACAGACGAACACTGAAGCTTTCTTT

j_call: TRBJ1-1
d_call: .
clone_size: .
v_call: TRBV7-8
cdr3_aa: CASSSGYTEAFF
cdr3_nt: TGTGCCAGCAGCTCCGGTTACACTGAAGCTTTCTTT

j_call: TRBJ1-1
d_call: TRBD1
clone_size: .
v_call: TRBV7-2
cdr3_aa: CASSLGGRGRLGDTEAFF
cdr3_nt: TGTGCCAGCAGCTTAGGGGGCAGGGGGCGCCTAGGAGACACTGAAGCTTTCTTT

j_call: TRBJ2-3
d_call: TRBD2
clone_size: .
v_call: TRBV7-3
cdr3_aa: CASSLIAGGIGDTQYF
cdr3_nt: TGTGCCAGCAGCTTAATAGCGGGGGGGATTGGAGATACGCAGTATTTT

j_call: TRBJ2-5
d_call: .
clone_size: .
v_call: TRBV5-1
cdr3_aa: CASSLELSVETQYF
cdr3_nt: TGCGCCAGCAGCCTTGAGTTGTCCGTGGAGACCCAGTACTTC

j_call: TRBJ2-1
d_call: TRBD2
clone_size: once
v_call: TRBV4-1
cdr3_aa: CASSPTEFSGTNDNEQFF
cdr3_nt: TGCGCCAGCAGCCCTACCGAGTTCTCCGGGACTAATGACAATGAGCAGTTCTTC